This T cell receptor (beta chain) was documented in a study of human T cells and chemical hapten exposure. As for the study in general: Per-sample TCR yield variation was attributed mainly to small pooled library volume differences. Study results and limitations: The number of TCRs above 1 in 1000 frequency did not change after DPC sensitization.

This clonotype was observed a handful of times. Its antigen is not identified. It was the library that attached unique molecular identifiers to individual cDNA molecules. TCRdb reanalysed the RACE reads using MiXCR and keeps one entry per CDR3 protein. Seen here are more than 90,000 distinct CDR3 sequences, about an eighth observed once, and the top ten hold 2.5% to 4%. Time point given: patch test 2, 6 weeks after DPC sensitization. Sample treatment: therapeutic diphenylcyclopropenone sensitization with weekly scalp DPC. Alopecia patients between 18 and 70 years old and suitable for DPC were used as donors. The trim removed 4 bases at V and 4 bases at J, leaving 7 bases unmatched. The CDR3 is 16 residues long. The germline gives CDR1 LNHDA, CDR2 SQIVND (reference sequence).

This rearrangement joins TRBV19 to TRBJ2-1, with 10 bases identical to TRBD2. The clonotype comes from a woman in her thirties or forties with alopecia areata. Some clones in this sample may be carry-over from other donors' samples. The material was whole blood, obtained in connection with sensitization to the hapten diphenylcyclopropenone (DPC). The CDR3 nucleotides are TGTGCCAGTAGTAACCCTAGCGGGGGCTATTACAATGAGCAGTTCTTC. Protein product: CASSNPSGGYYNEQFF.